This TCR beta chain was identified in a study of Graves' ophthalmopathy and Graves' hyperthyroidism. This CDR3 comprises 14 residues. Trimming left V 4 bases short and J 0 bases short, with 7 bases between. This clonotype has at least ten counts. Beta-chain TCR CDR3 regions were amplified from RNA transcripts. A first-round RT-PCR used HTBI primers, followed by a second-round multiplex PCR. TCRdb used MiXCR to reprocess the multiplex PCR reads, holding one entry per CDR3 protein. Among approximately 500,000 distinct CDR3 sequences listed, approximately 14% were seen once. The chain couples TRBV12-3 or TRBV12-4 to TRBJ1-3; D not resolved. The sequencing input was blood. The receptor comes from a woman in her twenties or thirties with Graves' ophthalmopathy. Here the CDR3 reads CASSWTTSGNTIYF. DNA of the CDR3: TGTGCCAGCAGTTGGACGACCTCTGGAAACACCATATATTTT.